This T cell receptor (beta chain) was documented in a study of blood T cell repertoires in COVID-19. In the study overall: COVID-19 samples from acute and convalescent phases originated in the United States, Italy and Spain. T cells, B-cell-depleted T cells, or PBMCs provided the cDNA or gDNA that served as material.

Original data processing: Cell counts per sample came from amplifying reference gene primers. Sequenced by immunoSEQ multiplex PCR; TCRdb stores in-frame clones only, minus some. V, J and clone size were drawn from that table, and D and trimming were deduced from the DNA. The table lists about 93,000 clones, under 90% of them singletons. The CDR3 loop spans 10 amino acids. Germline-derived CDR1 and CDR2 are DFQATT and SNEGSKA (reference sequence). Trimming took 6 bases from V and 7 from J, leaving 9 bases between them. The sequenced sample consisted of peripheral blood. This clonotype originated in a human donor with active COVID-19. The donor label of this sample is uncertain. The chain links TRBV20-1 to TRBJ1-2; D is undetermined. CDR3: CSALASGYTF. The CDR3 DNA is TGCAGTGCCCTAGCTAGTGGCTACACCTTC.